This TCR beta chain was captured in a study of cytomegalovirus exposure and HLA in healthy donors. Germline lookup yields CDR1 SGHTA and CDR2 FQGNSA. The CDR3 length is 14 residues. J gave up 5 bases and V 4 bases, and 5 bases lay outside the gene matches. Primers for the PCR totalled 60 Vbeta and 13 Jbeta. The protocol was immunoSEQ multiplex PCR, while the TCRdb copy is restricted to in-frame clones and leaves out a portion. The sample lists about 120,000 clones; less than 75% were seen once. The rearrangement uses TRBV7-2 and TRBJ2-5; 9 bases fit TRBD1. This receptor was obtained from a woman between 40 and 50 years old in good health and CMV-seronegative. The specimen was PBMCs. The CDR3 DNA reads TGTGCCAGCAGCTCCTGGACAGGGGAGGAGACCCAGTACTTC. Protein sequence: CASSSWTGEETQYF.